This T cell receptor (beta chain) was captured by sequencing in a study of identical twins. TCRdb ran MiXCR on the 5' RACE reads and lists one entry per CDR3 protein. The sample holds roughly 570,000 distinct CDR3 sequences, 9.5% to 10% seen once. This CDR3 is built from 15 residues. Germline CDR1 is SNHLY and CDR2 is FYNNEI. The ends were cut back, 3 bases at V and 2 bases at J, with 8 bases in the middle. Healthy Caucasian individuals made up all the donors. This sample was shared with a second study, whose subject was yellow fever vaccine responses in identical twins.

The source of this sequence is a woman under 30 in good health. The sample consisted of PBMCs. V and J are TRBV2 and TRBJ2-6; D remains unclear. The CDR3 sequence: CASSDVGTGANVLTF. DNA of the CDR3: TGTGCCAGCAGTGACGTAGGAACTGGGGCCAACGTCCTGACTTTC.